This entry lists 14 T cell receptor beta chains sequenced from one sample in a study of blood T cell repertoires in COVID-19. Sequenced by immunoSEQ multiplex PCR; TCRdb stores in-frame clones only, minus some. This sample yields under 350,000 clones, of which approximately 86% are seen a single time; around 4.2% belongs to the top ten. The sequenced sample was PBMCs or T cells enriched from blood (not recorded which). These receptors were collected from a woman aged 40 to 55 with acute COVID-19.

J is TRBJ1-2 and V is TRBV10-3; D not certain. Trimming cost V 4 bases and J 4 bases, with 10 bases left between them. The germline V gene has CDR1 ENHRY and CDR2 SYGVKD. The CDR3 is 13 residues long. DNA for the CDR3: TGTGCCATCAGTGGAGCTTCCTTCTATGGCTACACCTTC. Translation gives CAISGASFYGYTF.

This clone was picked up a small number of times. Other DNA sequences in the same sample also yield this CDR3. The genes are TRBV7-8 and TRBJ2-3; 9 positions match TRBD2. There are 15 residues in the CDR3. Germline V gene sequence: CDR1 SGHVS, CDR2 FQNEAQ. V shed 3 bases, J shed 4 bases, and the junction held 5 bases outside the gene matches. CDR3 amino acids: CASSFRAGGSDTQYF. DNA for the CDR3: TGTGCCAGCAGCTTTAGAGCGGGGGGTTCAGATACGCAGTATTTT.

The V and J genes are TRBV14 and TRBJ2-7; possibly TRBD2 for D (6 bases). The CDR3 is made up of 14 amino acids. Trimming took off 1 base at V and 6 bases at J, with 13 bases between the two ends. Per germline, CDR1 SGHDN and CDR2 FVKESK. The CDR3 DNA is TGTGCCAGCAGCCAAGCAAGGAGGGCGAGCGAGCAGTACTTC. This gives the protein CASSQARRASEQYF.

This clone was seen a handful of times. The V call is TRBV7-2, the J call TRBJ1-2, with TRBD1 matching over 10 bases. CDR1 is SGHTA, CDR2 FQGNSA, per germline. J gave up 5 bases and V 5 bases, and 5 bases lay outside the gene matches. CDR3 size: 14 residues. The chain's CDR3 is CASSPPGQGYGYTF. Written as DNA, the CDR3 is TGTGCCAGCAGCCCACCGGGACAGGGGTATGGCTACACCTTC.

The chain combines TRBV3-1 (or the pseudogene TRBV3-2) with TRBJ1-2; 8 bases map to TRBD1. V lost 1 base to trimming and J lost 7 bases; unmatched junction nucleotides: 8. CDR3 length: 15 residues. The germline CDR1 and CDR2 sequences are LGHDT and YNNKEL (reference sequence). CDR3 DNA sequence: TGTGCCAGCAGCCAAGGATCCCAGGGGGCGAGTGGCTACACCTTC. The encoded protein is CASSQGSQGASGYTF.

This CDR3 is CASSTGQGSNTEAFF. Written as DNA, the CDR3 is TGTGCCAGTAGTACGGGACAGGGGTCGAACACTGAAGCTTTCTTT. This chain links TRBV19 with TRBJ1-1; 10 bases align to TRBD1. CDR1 and CDR2 (germline): LNHDA, SQIVND (reference sequence). CDR3 length: 15 amino acids. Germline trimming cut 4 bases from V and 1 base from J; bases unmatched to any gene: 3.

The rearrangement joins TRBV5-1 to TRBJ2-3; tentative D call: TRBD1 (5 bases). In germline, CDR1 is SGHRS, CDR2 YFSETQ. V gave up 4 bases and J gave up 0 bases, with 15 bases separating them. The length of the CDR3 is 16 residues. The CDR3 reads CASSPPDTSSTDTQYF. For the CDR3, the DNA is TGCGCCAGCAGCCCACCGGACACTTCTAGCACAGATACGCAGTATTTT.

The rearrangement joins TRBV6-5 to TRBJ1-2, with D possibly TRBD1 on 5 matching bases. The germline gives CDR1 MNHEY, CDR2 SVGAGI. This CDR3 is 14 amino acids long. Between the trimmed V and J ends, which lost 6 bases and 0 bases, there was a span of 11 bases. In nucleotides, the CDR3 is TGTGCCAGCAGCCAGGGTATCCCTAACTATGGCTACACCTTC. It codes for CASSQGIPNYGYTF.

The chain is built from TRBV25-1 and TRBJ2-7; 12 bases fit TRBD2. CDR1 MGHDK and CDR2 SYGVNS come from the germline V gene. J lost 3 bases, V lost 2 bases, and 2 bases had no gene match. The CDR3 runs to 15 residues. DNA of the CDR3: TGTGCCAGCAGTGAAGGGACTAGCGGGTACTACGAGCAGTACTTC. Translated, it gives CASSEGTSGYYEQYF.

V and J are TRBV7-9 and TRBJ2-3, with D possibly matching TRBD2 (5 bases). Germline V gives CDR1 SEHNR, CDR2 FQNEAQ (reference sequence). Trimming took off 0 bases at V and 13 bases at J, with 14 bases between the two ends. The CDR3 totals 13 residues. The CDR3: CASSLAERPPEYF. The CDR3 nucleotides read TGTGCCAGCAGCTTAGCTGAGCGGCCCCCAGAGTATTTT. Full variable domain (remainder filled in from reference TRBV7-9 and TRBJ2-3): DTGVSQNPRHKITKRGQNVTFRCDPISEHNRLYWYRQTLGQGPEFLTYFQNEAQLEKSRLLSDRFSAERPKGSFSTLEIQRTEQGDSAMYLCASSLAERPPEYFGPGTRLTVL.

The chain employs TRBV5-6 and TRBJ1-2; no firm D call. The V end lost 0 bases, the J end lost 4 bases, and 7 bases lay between the germline ends. CDR1 is SGHDT and CDR2 is YYEEEE in the germline V gene. The CDR3 extends over 13 amino acids. The CDR3 here is CASSLGQFYGYTF. The CDR3 DNA is TGTGCCAGCAGCTTGGGGCAGTTCTATGGCTACACCTTC.

V usage is TRBV4-1 and J usage is TRBJ2-5, with D perhaps matching TRBD2 (7 bases). V was clipped by 2 bases and J by 4 bases, with 29 bases between them. This CDR3 comprises 20 residues. Germline CDR1 is MGHRA and CDR2 is YSYEKL. DNA of the CDR3: TGCGCCAGCAGCCAAAAGGGGGGGACCGCTGGAACCCCGAAGGGAGAGACCCAGTACTTC. It yields the protein CASSQKGGTAGTPKGETQYF.

CDR3 amino acids: CATGGGTDTQYF. The DNA for the CDR3 is TGTGCCACCGGGGGGGGCACAGATACGCAGTATTTT. The J gene is TRBJ2-3, the V gene TRBV24-1; 7 bases match TRBD2. Unmatched junction bases numbered 0, after V lost 9 bases and J lost 1 base. Germline loops: CDR1 KGHDR, CDR2 SFDVKD. This CDR3 is built from 12 residues.

The V and J genes are TRBV5-5 and TRBJ1-6, with D possibly being TRBD1 (6 bases). V shed 2 bases and J shed 7 bases, with 13 bases lying between them. Germline lookup yields CDR1 SGHKS and CDR2 YYEKEE (reference sequence). The CDR3 runs to 15 residues. CDR3 sequence reads: CASSFWTDGNSPLHF. Here the CDR3 DNA reads TGTGCCAGCAGCTTCTGGACAGATGGAAATTCACCCCTCCACTTT.